The rows below give T cell receptor beta chains drawn from one sample of a study of identifying expanded T cells in peripheral blood. The protocol was immunoSEQ multiplex PCR, while the TCRdb copy is restricted to in-frame clones and leaves out a portion. The table includes tens of thousands of clones, 84% detected once. Input material: blood. Source of these receptors: a person aged 18 to 75 in good health. Each CDR3 is given with its conserved first and last residue. The order of the fields is D gene, CDR3 length, J gene, clone size, V gene, CDR3 protein, CDR3 DNA. A D gene is named only where the DNA matches it firmly. Not all rows give a size; the values are once, few, many and, for expanded clones, a class.

D gene: -; CDR3 length: 14; J gene: TRBJ2-1; clone size: -; V gene: TRBV11-3; CDR3 protein: CASSLGWEDNEQFF; CDR3 DNA: TGTGCCAGCAGCTTAGGTTGGGAAGACAATGAGCAGTTCTTC
D gene: TRBD1; CDR3 length: 17; J gene: TRBJ1-5; clone size: once; V gene: TRBV4-2; CDR3 protein: CASSPTGTGAESQPQHF; CDR3 DNA: TGTGCCAGCAGCCCCACCGGGACAGGGGCGGAATCTCAGCCCCAGCATTTT
D gene: -; CDR3 length: 12; J gene: TRBJ1-1; clone size: -; V gene: TRBV6-4; CDR3 protein: CASSTMGGEAFF; CDR3 DNA: TGTGCCAGCAGTACTATGGGAGGTGAAGCTTTCTTT
D gene: TRBD1; CDR3 length: 18; J gene: TRBJ1-4; clone size: -; V gene: TRBV11-2; CDR3 protein: CASRPGQGGFATNEKLFF; CDR3 DNA: TGTGCCAGCAGACCAGGACAGGGAGGCTTTGCAACTAATGAAAAACTGTTTTTT
D gene: -; CDR3 length: 12; J gene: TRBJ2-2; clone size: -; V gene: TRBV6-5; CDR3 protein: CASSYRTGELFF; CDR3 DNA: TGTGCCAGCAGTTATAGGACCGGGGAGCTGTTTTTT
D gene: -; CDR3 length: 15; J gene: TRBJ1-2; clone size: -; V gene: TRBV9; CDR3 protein: CASSVGEGDWYGYTF; CDR3 DNA: TGTGCCAGCAGCGTAGGGGAGGGAGATTGGTATGGCTACACCTTC
D gene: TRBD1; CDR3 length: 16; J gene: TRBJ2-3; clone size: once; V gene: TRBV11-2; CDR3 protein: CASSLERGQILDTQYF; CDR3 DNA: TGTGCCAGCAGCTTAGAGAGGGGGCAGATACTGGATACGCAGTATTTT
D gene: TRBD1; CDR3 length: 16; J gene: TRBJ1-1; clone size: once; V gene: TRBV5-4; CDR3 protein: CASRSRTGEMNTEAFF; CDR3 DNA: TGTGCCAGCAGATCCCGGACAGGGGAAATGAACACTGAAGCTTTCTTT
D gene: TRBD1; CDR3 length: 13; J gene: TRBJ1-2; clone size: -; V gene: TRBV5-6; CDR3 protein: CASSQDRGYGYTF; CDR3 DNA: TGTGCCAGCAGCCAGGACAGGGGGTATGGCTACACCTTC
D gene: TRBD2; CDR3 length: 16; J gene: TRBJ2-2; clone size: -; V gene: TRBV9; CDR3 protein: CASSPRGDANTGELFF; CDR3 DNA: TGTGCCAGCAGCCCCCGGGGGGACGCGAACACCGGGGAGCTGTTTTTT
D gene: -; CDR3 length: 15; J gene: TRBJ2-1; clone size: -; V gene: TRBV30; CDR3 protein: CAWSVLRISYNEQFF; CDR3 DNA: TGTGCCTGGAGTGTATTGCGCATCTCCTACAATGAGCAGTTCTTC
D gene: TRBD1; CDR3 length: 16; J gene: TRBJ2-1; clone size: -; V gene: TRBV19; CDR3 protein: CASSIGTGGLNDEQFF; CDR3 DNA: TGTGCCAGTAGTATAGGGACAGGGGGCTTGAATGATGAGCAGTTCTTC
D gene: TRBD1; CDR3 length: 14; J gene: TRBJ2-7; clone size: once; V gene: TRBV4-2; CDR3 protein: CASSQDRVSYEQYF; CDR3 DNA: TGTGCCAGCAGCCAGGACAGGGTATCCTACGAGCAGTACTTC
D gene: TRBD2; CDR3 length: 17; J gene: TRBJ2-2; clone size: -; V gene: TRBV5-8; CDR3 protein: CASSLAGLAGGTGELFF; CDR3 DNA: TGTGCCAGCAGCTTGGCCGGACTGGCGGGAGGCACCGGGGAGCTGTTTTTT
D gene: TRBD1; CDR3 length: 16; J gene: TRBJ2-1; clone size: -; V gene: TRBV5-1; CDR3 protein: CASSLSGTATYNEQFF; CDR3 DNA: TGCGCCAGCAGCTTATCCGGGACAGCTACCTACAATGAGCAGTTCTTC
D gene: TRBD1; CDR3 length: 14; J gene: TRBJ1-3; clone size: -; V gene: TRBV19; CDR3 protein: CASTLDRAGNTIYF; CDR3 DNA: TGTGCCAGTACCCTGGACAGGGCTGGAAACACCATATATTTT
D gene: -; CDR3 length: 14; J gene: TRBJ2-2; clone size: once; V gene: TRBV19; CDR3 protein: CASSITGSTGELFF; CDR3 DNA: TGTGCCAGTAGTATCACAGGGAGCACCGGGGAGCTGTTTTTT
D gene: -; CDR3 length: 12; J gene: TRBJ2-7; clone size: -; V gene: TRBV19; CDR3 protein: CASSIPPYEQYF; CDR3 DNA: TGTGCCAGTAGTATACCGCCCTACGAGCAGTACTTC
D gene: TRBD1; CDR3 length: 15; J gene: TRBJ1-1; clone size: -; V gene: TRBV5-4; CDR3 protein: CASSASTGANTEAFF; CDR3 DNA: TGTGCCAGCAGCGCTTCTACAGGGGCGAACACTGAAGCTTTCTTT
D gene: TRBD2; CDR3 length: 19; J gene: TRBJ2-2; clone size: -; V gene: TRBV7-2; CDR3 protein: CASSLVGLAGVDGTGELFF; CDR3 DNA: TGTGCCAGCAGCTTAGTAGGACTAGCGGGAGTTGATGGCACCGGGGAGCTGTTTTTT
D gene: -; CDR3 length: 14; J gene: TRBJ1-1; clone size: -; V gene: TRBV5-1; CDR3 protein: CASSLGTRGTEAFF; CDR3 DNA: TGCGCCAGCAGCTTGGGTACGAGAGGGACTGAAGCTTTCTTT
D gene: -; CDR3 length: 15; J gene: TRBJ2-7; clone size: once; V gene: TRBV4-3; CDR3 protein: CASSQEMGLTYEQYF; CDR3 DNA: TGCGCCAGCAGCCAAGAAATGGGACTGACCTACGAGCAGTACTTC
D gene: -; CDR3 length: 13; J gene: TRBJ1-5; clone size: -; V gene: TRBV7-2; CDR3 protein: CASSLDLNQPQHF; CDR3 DNA: TGTGCCAGCAGCCTTGACCTTAATCAGCCCCAGCATTTT
D gene: -; CDR3 length: 12; J gene: TRBJ1-2; clone size: -; V gene: TRBV5-4; CDR3 protein: CASSLDKYGYTF; CDR3 DNA: TGTGCCAGCAGCTTAGACAAGTATGGCTACACCTTC
D gene: -; CDR3 length: 16; J gene: TRBJ2-7; clone size: -; V gene: TRBV11-1; CDR3 protein: CASSLGAGVRDYEQYF; CDR3 DNA: TGTGCCAGCAGCTTAGGGGCAGGGGTGAGAGACTACGAGCAGTACTTC
D gene: -; CDR3 length: 14; J gene: TRBJ1-5; clone size: -; V gene: TRBV6-5; CDR3 protein: CASSWHRSNQPQHF; CDR3 DNA: TGTGCCAGCAGTTGGCACAGGAGCAATCAGCCCCAGCATTTT
D gene: -; CDR3 length: 14; J gene: TRBJ1-2; clone size: -; V gene: TRBV7-9; CDR3 protein: CASSLALGSHGYTF; CDR3 DNA: TGTGCCAGCAGCTTAGCCCTGGGATCCCATGGCTACACCTTC
D gene: TRBD1; CDR3 length: 18; J gene: TRBJ1-5; clone size: few; V gene: TRBV5-4; CDR3 protein: CASSLDGGQGSSNQPQHF; CDR3 DNA: TGTGCCAGCAGCTTGGATGGGGGACAGGGCTCAAGCAATCAGCCCCAGCATTTT
D gene: TRBD1; CDR3 length: 15; J gene: TRBJ2-3; clone size: -; V gene: TRBV18; CDR3 protein: CASSRGQADTDTQYF; CDR3 DNA: TGTGCCAGCTCGCGAGGACAGGCTGACACAGATACGCAGTATTTT